This passage covers 31 T cell receptor beta chains from one sample sequenced in a study of blood T cells in healthy people across ages. Primed by a sample-barcoded 5' primer and a J-beta primer mix, a second PCR proceeded for 7 to 11 cycles. TCRdb called the 5' RACE reads again in MiXCR, with one record for every CDR3 protein. The data contain 550,000 to 600,000 distinct CDR3 sequences, 40% to 55% of them seen just once; the ten biggest clones take up under 30%. The sequenced material came from blood. The receptors were gathered from an elderly man in good health.

V usage is TRBV18 and J usage is TRBJ2-3, with D possibly matching TRBD2 (6 bases). CDR1 is KGHSH, CDR2 LQKENI, per germline. The CDR3 is 16 residues long. Between the trimmed V and J ends, which lost 6 bases and 0 bases, there was a span of 16 bases. Here the CDR3 reads CASSPSSGLSTDTQYF. As DNA, the CDR3 is TGTGCCAGCTCGCCCAGCAGCGGGCTAAGCACAGATACGCAGTATTTT. The whole variable domain, filled in from reference TRBV18 and TRBJ2-3, reads NAGVMQNPRHLVRRRGQEARLRCSPMKGHSHVYWYRQLPEEGLKFMVYLQKENIIDESGMPKERFSAEFPKEGPSILRIQQVVRGDSAAYFCASSPSSGLSTDTQYFGPGTRLTVL.

The rearrangement uses TRBV20-1 and TRBJ2-7, with 8 positions matching TRBD2. Looked up from germline, CDR1 is DFQATT and CDR2 is SNEGSKA (reference sequence). The trim removed 3 bases at V and 3 bases at J, leaving 7 bases unmatched. CDR3 length: 14 amino acids. CDR3 residues: CSARAGTRGYEQYF. The DNA of the CDR3 is TGCAGTGCTAGGGCCGGGACTAGGGGCTACGAGCAGTACTTC.

CDR3 coding DNA: TGTGCCAGCAGCCAAGGCCAGGGGGCCCAAGAGACCCAGTACTTC. It translates to CASSQGQGAQETQYF. The rearrangement joins TRBV4-2 to TRBJ2-5; 8 nucleotides agree with TRBD1. The germline CDR1 and CDR2 sequences are LGHNA and YNFKEQ. The CDR3 has 15 residues. V lost 1 base and J lost 1; bases outside the gene matches: 2.

The chain carries TRBV13 and TRBJ1-1; TRBD1 aligns across 9 bases. The CDR3 contains 15 residues. Losses at the gene ends were 3 bases for V and 5 bases for J; bases not matched to a gene: 7. Germline V gene sequence: CDR1 PRHDT, CDR2 FYEKMQ (reference sequence). The CDR3 region is CASSFAGTGSTEAFF. The CDR3 DNA follows: TGTGCCAGCAGCTTTGCCGGGACAGGGAGTACTGAAGCTTTCTTT.

The chain links TRBV7-9 to TRBJ2-1, with D perhaps TRBD2 (5 bases). V lost 1 base to trimming and J lost 10 bases, with 14 bases between them. The CDR3 consists of 14 residues. Germline CDR1 is SEHNR and CDR2 is FQNEAQ (reference sequence). CDR3 DNA sequence: TGTGCCAGCAGCTTAGATTGGCTAGCTTGCGAGCAGTTCTTC. This encodes CASSLDWLACEQFF.

The chain carries TRBV27 and TRBJ2-1; 7 bases match TRBD2. The germline gives CDR1 MNHEY, CDR2 SMNVEV (reference sequence). The CDR3 totals 16 residues. Trimming cost V 6 bases and J 4 bases; bases outside gene matches: 12. The chain's CDR3 is CASRQWGGVSYNEQFF. The CDR3 nucleotides read TGTGCCAGCAGACAGTGGGGGGGGGTGAGTTACAATGAGCAGTTCTTC.

This clonotype has ten or more counts. The chain uses TRBV12-3 or TRBV12-4 and TRBJ2-3; 7 nucleotides line up with TRBD2. The CDR3 sequence is 14 residues long. The ends lost 4 bases at V and 1 base at J; junction bases unmatched: 2. CDR3 sequence (DNA): TGTGCCAGCAGTTCTAGCGGAGGCACAGATACGCAGTATTTT. Translating it yields CASSSSGGTDTQYF.

The J gene is TRBJ2-5, the V gene TRBV28; no clear D gene. This CDR3 is 13 amino acids long. CDR1 and CDR2 from the germline V gene are MDHEN and SYDVKM. V shed 6 bases and J shed 5 bases, with 13 bases lying between them. CDR3 DNA sequence: TGTGCCAGCAGCTCTCGGACCGGGGAGACCCAGTACTTC. Translating it yields CASSSRTGETQYF.

The chain has TRBV11-3 and TRBJ2-3; D perhaps matches TRBD2 (6 bases). Germline-derived CDR1 and CDR2 are SGHNT and YENEEA. CDR3 length: 14 residues. The V and J ends lost 6 bases and 5 bases respectively, with 15 bases between them. In nucleotides, the CDR3 is TGTGCCAGCAGTGCGCGGGGACCGGGAGATACGCAGTATTTT. As protein: CASSARGPGDTQYF.

Comments on this clonotype: The junction departs from germline at one end; a sequencing error may be responsible. The rearrangement uses TRBV7-9 and TRBJ1-2; no clear D. The CDR3 loop spans 13 amino acids. CDR1 is SEHNR and CDR2 is FQNEAQ in the germline V gene (reference sequence). The CDR3 here is CAGSLVYQDGYTF. DNA for the CDR3: TGTGCCGGCAGCTTAGTGTATCAAGATGGCTACACCTTC.

J is TRBJ2-7 and V is TRBV2; D is ambiguous. Germline CDR1 reads SNHLY; CDR2 reads FYNNEI. The ends were cut back, 4 bases at V and 4 bases at J, with 17 bases in the middle. This CDR3 comprises 15 residues. The CDR3 coding sequence is TGTGCCAGCAGTGTGTGGTCCGAAGGCCCGTACGAGCAGTACTTC. Protein sequence: CASSVWSEGPYEQYF.

Remarks on this clonotype: Sequence at one end of the junction differs from germline and may be a read error. V gene TRBV28 combines with J gene TRBJ2-1, with 12 bases identical to TRBD2. This CDR3 spans 16 amino acids. Per the germline V gene, CDR1 is MDHEN and CDR2 is SYDVKM. The CDR3 bases are TGTGCCAGCAGGACCGGACTAGCGGGGAACTACAGTGAGCAGTTCTTC. As protein: CASRTGLAGNYSEQFF.

This rearrangement joins TRBV7-9 to TRBJ2-1; the D gene is possibly TRBD2 (6 bases). Germline V gives CDR1 SEHNR, CDR2 FQNEAQ (reference sequence). V was trimmed by 6 bases and J by 10 bases, leaving 22 bases between them. This CDR3 comprises 15 residues. In DNA, the CDR3 is TGTGCCAGCAGTCCCGTCGGGGGAAGCTCCTACGAGCAGTTCTTC. Protein product: CASSPVGGSSYEQFF.

This clonotype was counted only a few times. The CDR3 protein is CASSFGRQGRVEEKLFF. CDR3 nucleotides: TGCGCCAGCAGCTTCGGAAGACAGGGCCGGGTGGAAGAAAAACTGTTTTTT. The V call is TRBV5-1, the J call TRBJ1-4; 7 bases match TRBD1. Trimming removed 2 bases from V and 8 bases from J; junction bases left unmatched: 15. The germline CDR1 and CDR2 sequences are SGHRS and YFSETQ. The CDR3 contains 17 residues. Full variable domain (remainder filled in from reference TRBV5-1 and TRBJ1-4): KAGVTQTPRYLIKTRGQQVTLSCSPISGHRSVSWYQQTPGQGLQFLFEYFSETQRNKGNFPGRFSGRQFSNSRSEMNVSTLELGDSALYLCASSFGRQGRVEEKLFFGSGTQLSVL.

The V and J genes are TRBV2 and TRBJ1-2; TRBD1 matches at 9 bases. The CDR3 totals 12 residues. V dropped 9 bases and J dropped 5; count of bases not matched to a gene: 4. Germline V lookup: CDR1 SNHLY, CDR2 FYNNEI. CDR3 residues: CASATGGYGYTF. The CDR3 DNA sequence: TGTGCCAGTGCGACAGGGGGGTATGGCTACACCTTC.

This clonotype was recorded only once. The V gene is TRBV7-2, the J gene TRBJ2-3; either TRBD1 or TRBD2 may fit D (5 bases each). CDR1 and CDR2 from the germline V gene are SGHTA and FQGNSA. CDR3 length: 16 residues. Trimming removed 2 bases from V and 2 bases from J, with 14 bases in between. The CDR3 DNA reads TGTGCCAGCAGCTTACGGAGGACAAGGAACACAGATACGCAGTATTTT. Encoded protein: CASSLRRTRNTDTQYF.

This CDR3 reads CASSPRTGGRRSNQPQHF. In DNA, the CDR3 is TGCGCCAGCAGCCCAAGGACAGGGGGCAGAAGAAGCAATCAGCCCCAGCATTTT. The J gene is TRBJ1-5, the V gene TRBV4-3; TRBD1 matches 11 bases. The CDR3 has 18 residues. The J segment lost 1 base and the V segment lost 4 bases, leaving 9 bases of the junction unmatched. Germline V gene data show CDR1 as LGHNA and CDR2 as YSLEER.

The chain recombines TRBV30 with TRBJ1-2, with a possible D match to TRBD1 (6 bases). The CDR3 loop spans 15 amino acids. Trimming left V 4 bases short and J 7 bases short, with 22 bases between. Germline loops: CDR1 GTSNPN, CDR2 SVGIG (reference sequence). The CDR3 is CAWTPRRGTPAGYTF. The DNA for the CDR3 is TGTGCCTGGACTCCGCGGAGGGGGACACCTGCTGGCTACACCTTC.

This clonotype was observed a few times. The chain recombines TRBV6-2 or TRBV6-3 with TRBJ2-5, with D maybe TRBD2 (5 bases). The J call is doubtful: the DNA matches TRBJ2-7 better. This CDR3 spans 15 amino acids. The V gene's germline CDR1 is MNHEY and CDR2 SVGEGT. The CDR3 spells CASSGLGVLGYEQYF. CDR3 coding DNA: TGTGCCAGCAGCGGACTTGGGGTCCTGGGGTACGAGCAGTACTTC.

This clonotype was counted ten times or more. The gene calls are TRBV6-6 and TRBJ1-5, with 8 positions matching TRBD1. Germline V gene data show CDR1 as MNHNY and CDR2 as SVGAGI (reference sequence). V dropped 6 bases and J dropped 11; count of bases not matched to a gene: 9. CDR3 length: 13 residues. CDR3 residues: CASRRQGSETQHF. CDR3 sequence (DNA): TGTGCCAGCAGACGACAGGGGTCCGAGACCCAGCATTTT.

This clonotype is a singleton in its sample. The rearrangement uses TRBV6-6 and TRBJ1-6; TRBD1 is a possible D gene (5 bases). V lost 10 bases to trimming and J lost 10 bases, with 20 bases between them. The CDR3 length is 14 residues. Per the germline V gene, CDR1 is MNHNY and CDR2 is SVGAGI (reference sequence). For the CDR3, the DNA is TGTGCCACTACGTGGCAGGGTGAGCGGTCACCCCTCCACTTT. It encodes CATTWQGERSPLHF.

This clonotype was observed at least ten times. V gene TRBV5-1 combines with J gene TRBJ2-5; tentatively, D is TRBD2 (5 bases). The CDR3 extends over 14 amino acids. Germline CDR1 and CDR2: SGHRS and YFSETQ. V dropped 0 bases and J dropped 2 bases, with 8 bases sitting between them. This CDR3 reads CASSLGTGQETQYF. The DNA of the CDR3 is TGCGCCAGCAGCTTGGGAACGGGACAAGAGACCCAGTACTTC. The variable domain in full, with the rest retrieved from reference TRBV5-1 and TRBJ2-5, is KAGVTQTPRYLIKTRGQQVTLSCSPISGHRSVSWYQQTPGQGLQFLFEYFSETQRNKGNFPGRFSGRQFSNSRSEMNVSTLELGDSALYLCASSLGTGQETQYFGPGTRLLVL.

The rearrangement uses TRBV25-1 and TRBJ1-2; D gene uncertain. The CDR3 has 15 amino acids. Trimming left V 8 bases short and J 2 bases short, with 18 bases between. Germline V gene lookup returns CDR1 MGHDK and CDR2 SYGVNS. The CDR3 DNA reads as TGTGCCAGCCCTTGGGGAGACGGCGAGAACTATGGCTACACCTTC. Residues: CASPWGDGENYGYTF.

This clonotype was counted at least ten times. The rearrangement links TRBV7-9 to TRBJ1-1, with a tentative D call TRBD1 (5 bases). V gave up 1 base and J gave up 4 bases, with 7 bases separating them. CDR1 and CDR2 (germline): SEHNR, FQNEAQ (reference sequence). CDR3 length equals 13 residues. CDR3 sequence reads: CASSLEGRTEAFF. In nucleotides, the CDR3 is TGTGCCAGCAGCTTAGAGGGGCGCACTGAAGCTTTCTTT.

This sequence joins TRBV7-3 and TRBJ2-2; the D gene could be TRBD1 or TRBD2 (5 bases each). CDR1 is SGHTA and CDR2 is FQGTGA in the germline V gene. This CDR3 contains 15 residues. Trimming stripped 5 bases from V and 6 bases from J, with 16 bases between. The CDR3 nucleotides read TGTGCCAGCAGCAGGCGAGGGGATGACGCCGGGGAGCTGTTTTTT. This sequence encodes CASSRRGDDAGELFF.

Points on this clonotype: An end of the junction differs from the germline gene, which may be a read error. The V gene is TRBV3-1, the J gene TRBJ2-1; 10 positions agree with TRBD1. Germline V CDR1 and CDR2: LGHDT, YNNKEL (reference sequence). The CDR3 extends over 16 amino acids. The CDR3, as DNA: TGTGCCAGCAGCAAAGAAGGGACAGGGGTCGACAATGAGCAGTTCTTC. Its translation: CASSKEGTGVDNEQFF.

The V and J genes are TRBV7-2 and TRBJ1-5; D gene ambiguous. The CDR3 length is 15 residues. Trimming took 0 bases from V and 6 from J, leaving 12 bases between them. Germline CDR1 reads SGHTA; CDR2 reads FQGNSA. As DNA, the CDR3 is TGTGCCAGCAGCTTAGCGGCCTCTTCGCGTCAGCCCCAGCATTTT. Amino acids: CASSLAASSRQPQHF.

In regard to this clonotype: An end of the junction differs from the germline gene, which may be a read error. The rearrangement uses TRBV10-3 and TRBJ1-2, with no clear D. This CDR3 contains 14 residues. Germline lookup yields CDR1 ENHRY and CDR2 SYGVKD. The CDR3 region has the DNA TGTACCATCAGTGAGGGATCAGCTAACTATGGCTACACCTTC. The encoded protein is CTISEGSANYGYTF.

This clonotype was picked up a small number of times. V is TRBV27 and J is TRBJ1-2, with 8 bases identical to TRBD1. The CDR3 is 14 residues long. J gave up 4 bases and V 5 bases, and 6 bases lay outside the gene matches. CDR1 and CDR2 (germline): MNHEY, SMNVEV (reference sequence). CDR3 bases: TGTGCCAGCAGTCCATGGACAGGGACCTATGGCTACACCTTC. Translated, it gives CASSPWTGTYGYTF.

The gene calls are TRBV9 and TRBJ2-7; D might be TRBD1 (6 bases). Between the trimmed V and J ends, which lost 4 bases and 0 bases, there was a span of 14 bases. The CDR3 has 15 amino acids. Per germline, CDR1 SGDLS and CDR2 YYNGEE. This chain's CDR3 is CASSSRDTSSYEQYF. The CDR3 DNA reads TGTGCCAGCAGCTCTCGGGACACATCCTCCTACGAGCAGTACTTC.

A note on this clonotype: This could be a read error, since a much larger clone is one nucleotide away. The chain uses TRBV29-1 and TRBJ2-1, with 9 bases matching TRBD2. Unmatched junction bases numbered 12, after V lost 3 bases and J lost 3 bases. This CDR3 comprises 17 residues. Germline V gene lookup returns CDR1 SQVTM and CDR2 ANQGSEA. CDR3 sequence (DNA): TGCAGCGTTGACCTGCTACGGACTAGCGCTAACTACAATGAGCAGTTCTTC. Its translation: CSVDLLRTSANYNEQFF.